A single sample is the source of the 11 T cell receptor beta chains below, sequenced in a study of somatic mutations in cytotoxic T cells in rheumatoid arthritis. Some clones are missing from TCRdb's copy, which holds only in-frame ones; the method was immunoSEQ multiplex PCR. The table lists fewer than 25,000 clones, 78% of them singletons, with roughly 12% in the top ten. The sequenced sample was CD8+ T cells sorted from blood. Receptor source: an adult with rheumatoid arthritis.

The gene calls are TRBV7-8 and TRBJ2-2; tentatively, D is TRBD1 or TRBD2 (5 bases each). Per germline, CDR1 SGHVS and CDR2 FQNEAQ. The CDR3 consists of 13 residues. V lost 1 base and J 5 bases, leaving 5 bases between the germline ends. CDR3 sequence (DNA): TGTGCCAGCAGCTTAGGGGGGACCGGGGAGCTGTTTTTT. Its translation: CASSLGGTGELFF.

The chain employs TRBV4-1 and TRBJ2-5; TRBD2 agrees at 10 bases. The germline gives CDR1 MGHRA, CDR2 YSYEKL. The CDR3 extends over 14 amino acids. Trimming took 4 bases from V and 2 from J; bases not matched to a gene: 1. CDR3 region: CASSRTSGQETQYF. In DNA, the CDR3 is TGCGCCAGCAGCCGGACTAGCGGACAAGAGACCCAGTACTTC.

In its sample, this clone ranks as medium-sized. The V gene is TRBV5-4, the J gene TRBJ2-7; D gene uncertain. The germline gives CDR1 SGHNT, CDR2 YYREEE (reference sequence). Trimming took 4 bases from V and 0 from J, leaving 11 bases between them. CDR3 length: 14 residues. In nucleotides, the CDR3 is TGTGCCAGCAGCCCTGACGGCTTCTCCTACGAGCAGTACTTC. Translated, it gives CASSPDGFSYEQYF.

The J gene is TRBJ2-1, the V gene TRBV6-1; D is perhaps TRBD2 (7 bases). The CDR3 covers 15 residues. V lost 0 bases and J 6 bases, leaving 12 bases between the germline ends. Looked up from germline, CDR1 is MNHNS and CDR2 is SASEGT. CDR3 DNA: TGTGCCAGCAGTGAAGCGGGGGGGCCCTTCAATGAGCAGTTCTTC. As protein: CASSEAGGPFNEQFF.

This clone was counted only a few times. The chain carries TRBV29-1 and TRBJ1-2; 9 bases match TRBD1. CDR1 is SQVTM, CDR2 ANQGSEA, per germline. The length of the CDR3 is 14 residues. The V and J ends lost 3 bases and 4 bases, in that order; junction bases with no gene match: 6. CDR3 sequence reads: CSVEAGTGFYGYTF. In DNA form, the CDR3 reads TGCAGCGTTGAGGCCGGGACAGGGTTCTATGGCTACACCTTC.

This clone was seen only a few times. The chain joins TRBV7-9 to TRBJ1-2; the D is unclear. Trimming pared 5 bases from V and 4 bases from J, leaving 8 bases between. CDR1 is SEHNR and CDR2 is FQNEAQ in the germline V gene (reference sequence). The CDR3 has 12 residues. Written as DNA, the CDR3 is TGTGCCAGCAGCCCCAGCCGCTATGGCTACACCTTC. It is translated as CASSPSRYGYTF. The full variable domain, completed using reference TRBV7-9 and TRBJ1-2, is DTGVSQNPRHKITKRGQNVTFRCDPISEHNRLYWYRQTLGQGPEFLTYFQNEAQLEKSRLLSDRFSAERPKGSFSTLEIQRTEQGDSAMYLCASSPSRYGYTFGSGTRLTVV.

The rearrangement uses TRBV6-4 and TRBJ1-1; maybe TRBD1 (5 bases). V was trimmed by 6 bases and J by 1 base, leaving 9 bases between them. Germline V gene lookup returns CDR1 MRHNA and CDR2 SNTAGT. CDR3 length: 13 residues. The CDR3 here is CASRYQGNTEAFF. The CDR3 DNA reads TGTGCCAGCAGATATCAGGGGAACACTGAAGCTTTCTTT.

This rearrangement joins TRBV9 to TRBJ2-5; D perhaps matches TRBD2 (7 bases). The CDR3 totals 15 residues. In germline, CDR1 is SGDLS, CDR2 YYNGEE. V lost 0 bases and J lost 5, with 14 bases in between. The CDR3 protein is CASSVEWGRGETQYF. The CDR3 coding sequence is TGTGCCAGCAGCGTAGAATGGGGGCGGGGGGAGACCCAGTACTTC.

The V and J genes are TRBV29-1 and TRBJ1-6, with D possibly being TRBD1 (5 bases). V shed 6 bases and J shed 7 bases, with 16 bases lying between them. This CDR3 spans 14 amino acids. The germline gives CDR1 SQVTM, CDR2 ANQGSEA. The CDR3 sequence: CSVAGGETNSPLHF. For the CDR3, the DNA is TGCAGCGTGGCTGGGGGGGAAACCAATTCACCCCTCCACTTT.

This sequence joins TRBV28 and TRBJ1-3; D not resolved. The CDR3 covers 16 residues. Germline CDR1 reads MDHEN; CDR2 reads SYDVKM. V shed 5 bases and J shed 0 bases, with 14 bases lying between them. Here the CDR3 DNA reads TGTGCCAGCAGTCCCCGTGGCGACTACTCTGGAAACACCATATATTTT. Residues: CASSPRGDYSGNTIYF.

In its sample, this clone was seen a few times. The chain is built from TRBV30 and TRBJ2-1; D uncertain. This CDR3 comprises 12 residues. Germline lookup yields CDR1 GTSNPN and CDR2 SVGIG (reference sequence). V was trimmed by 0 bases and J by 5 bases, leaving 5 bases between them. In DNA form, the CDR3 reads TGTGCCTGGAGTGTAGGGAACAATGAGCAGTTCTTC. Its protein product is CAWSVGNNEQFF.